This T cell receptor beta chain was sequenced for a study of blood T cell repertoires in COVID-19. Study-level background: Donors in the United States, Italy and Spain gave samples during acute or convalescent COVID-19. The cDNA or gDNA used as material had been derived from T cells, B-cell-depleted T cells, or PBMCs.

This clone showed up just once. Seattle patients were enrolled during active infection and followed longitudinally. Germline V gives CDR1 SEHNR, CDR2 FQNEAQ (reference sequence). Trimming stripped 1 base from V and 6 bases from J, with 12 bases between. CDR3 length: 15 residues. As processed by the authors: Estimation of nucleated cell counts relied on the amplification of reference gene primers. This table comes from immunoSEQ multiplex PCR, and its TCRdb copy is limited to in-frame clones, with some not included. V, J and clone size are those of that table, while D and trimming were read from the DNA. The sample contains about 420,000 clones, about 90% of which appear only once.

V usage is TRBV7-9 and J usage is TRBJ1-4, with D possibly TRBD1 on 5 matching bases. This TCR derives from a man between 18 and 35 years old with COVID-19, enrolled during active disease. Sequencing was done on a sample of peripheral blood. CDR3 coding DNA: TGTGCCAGCAGCTTAGAAGGGGCTGGGGATGAAAAACTGTTTTTT. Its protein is CASSLEGAGDEKLFF.